Below, 24 T cell receptor beta chains from the same sample are listed, as sequenced in a study of cytomegalovirus exposure and HLA in healthy donors (dated by TCRdb to about 2017). The protocol used for the library was the immunoSEQ multiplex PCR assay. For the multiplex PCR, a mixture combining 60 forward primers for TCR Vbeta segments and 13 reverse primers for TCR Jbeta segments was used. Held by TCRdb, this immuneACCESS table contains in-frame sequences only and omits some clones. Under half of the omission traces to an unresolved V gene where checked; the cause of the rest is unknown. This sample's listing comprises some 150,000 clones. The top ten clonotypes cover about 2.3% of the sample. Input material: PBMCs. The origin of the receptors is a young woman in good health and CMV-seronegative.

V and J are TRBV7-9 and TRBJ1-6; 7 nucleotides align to TRBD1. This CDR3 region has 15 residues. The trim removed 5 bases at V and 5 bases at J, leaving 6 bases unmatched. Germline CDR1 is SEHNR and CDR2 is FQNEAQ (reference sequence). The CDR3 reads CASSPTGSNNSPLHF. The CDR3 DNA reads TGTGCCAGCAGCCCGACAGGGTCCAATAATTCACCCCTCCACTTT.

The rearrangement joins TRBV5-1 to TRBJ2-5; D might be TRBD2 (6 bases). This CDR3 comprises 14 residues. Trimming cost V 3 bases and J 5 bases, with 14 bases left between them. Per the germline V gene, CDR1 is SGHRS and CDR2 is YFSETQ. CDR3 in DNA: TGCGCCAGCAGCTCCGGGACGGGGAGGGAGACCCAGTACTTC. Its protein is CASSSGTGRETQYF.

The genes are TRBV5-6 and TRBJ1-2; 8 bases line up with TRBD1. After removal of 3 bases from V and 4 bases from J, the junction contained 5 bases not matched to a gene. CDR1 is SGHDT, CDR2 YYEEEE, per germline. The CDR3 is made up of 14 amino acids. This CDR3 reads CASSYGTGGYGYTF. CDR3 DNA sequence: TGTGCCAGCAGCTATGGGACAGGTGGCTATGGCTACACCTTC.

The chain couples TRBV11-3 to TRBJ1-2; D not resolved. The germline V gene has CDR1 SGHNT and CDR2 YENEEA. Trimming took 0 bases from V and 2 from J, leaving 10 bases between them. This CDR3 region has 15 residues. CDR3 amino acids: CASSLEAPPNYGYTF. The CDR3 DNA reads TGTGCCAGCAGCTTAGAGGCACCCCCGAACTATGGCTACACCTTC.

The V and J genes are TRBV9 and TRBJ1-6; D may be TRBD1 (6 bases). V lost 3 bases and J 7 bases, leaving 14 bases between the germline ends. CDR1 and CDR2 (germline): SGDLS, YYNGEE. The CDR3 is 15 residues long. The CDR3 protein is CASSEFGTKNSPLHF. CDR3 nucleotide sequence: TGTGCCAGCAGCGAGTTTGGGACAAAGAATTCACCCCTCCACTTT.

V gene TRBV4-3 combines with J gene TRBJ2-5, with 11 bases fitting TRBD2. Per germline, CDR1 LGHNA and CDR2 YSLEER. V shed 0 bases and J 4 bases; nucleotides not matched to a gene: 4. The CDR3 runs to 16 residues. In DNA, the CDR3 is TGCGCCAGCAGCCAAGAACTAGCGGGAGCCCCAGAGACCCAGTACTTC. Its protein product is CASSQELAGAPETQYF.

V is TRBV5-1 and J is TRBJ2-3; TRBD1 is a possible D gene (6 bases). The ends were cut back, 0 bases at V and 2 bases at J, with 16 bases in the middle. The CDR3 extends over 17 amino acids. From germline, CDR1 is SGHRS and CDR2 YFSETQ. CDR3 loop: CASSLAGWGPSTDTQYF. In nucleotides, the CDR3 is TGCGCCAGCAGCTTGGCCGGATGGGGGCCCTCCACAGATACGCAGTATTTT.

V is TRBV4-3 and J is TRBJ2-2; the match to TRBD2 covers 12 bases. The ends lost 0 bases at V and 7 bases at J; junction bases unmatched: 9. Germline CDR1 and CDR2: LGHNA and YSLEER. The CDR3 has 18 residues. CDR3 in DNA: TGCGCCAGCAGCCAAGAGTCACTAGCGGGAGGAGGAGTCGGGGAGCTGTTTTTT. This encodes CASSQESLAGGGVGELFF.

The chain combines TRBV7-3 with TRBJ2-3; the match to TRBD2 covers 11 bases. The CDR3 sequence is 13 residues long. V lost 7 bases, J lost 5 bases, and 2 bases stayed unmatched. Germline V gene lookup returns CDR1 SGHTA and CDR2 FQGTGA. CDR3 sequence: CASTLAGGDTQYF. CDR3 DNA: TGTGCCAGCACCCTAGCGGGAGGAGATACGCAGTATTTT.

The V and J genes are TRBV19 and TRBJ2-5, with TRBD2 matching 12 bases. This CDR3 is built from 16 residues. Per the germline V gene, CDR1 is LNHDA and CDR2 is SQIVND (reference sequence). V shed 3 bases and J 1 base; nucleotides not matched to a gene: 3. The CDR3 reads CASSIGGLAGQETQYF. In DNA, the CDR3 is TGTGCCAGTAGTATCGGGGGACTAGCGGGCCAAGAGACCCAGTACTTC.

The V and J genes are TRBV7-8 and TRBJ2-1, with 12 bases aligning to TRBD2. Unmatched junction bases numbered 5, after V lost 3 bases and J lost 8 bases. The CDR3 totals 15 residues. CDR1 is SGHVS and CDR2 is FQNEAQ in the germline V gene. The CDR3 protein is CASSFGLAGTHEQFF. The CDR3 DNA reads as TGTGCCAGCAGCTTCGGACTAGCGGGGACCCATGAGCAGTTCTTC.

The gene calls are TRBV28 and TRBJ2-3; 9 positions agree with TRBD1. This CDR3 region has 16 residues. V dropped 5 bases and J dropped 0; count of bases not matched to a gene: 6. Germline assignment: CDR1 MDHEN and CDR2 SYDVKM. In nucleotides, the CDR3 is TGTGCCAGCAGTGTGTCCGGGACAGGGAGCACAGATACGCAGTATTTT. As protein: CASSVSGTGSTDTQYF.

The V and J genes are TRBV7-8 and TRBJ1-1, with D perhaps matching TRBD1 (5 bases). There are 13 residues in the CDR3. The V and J ends lost 6 bases and 1 base respectively, with 9 bases between them. The germline gives CDR1 SGHVS, CDR2 FQNEAQ. CDR3 sequence (DNA): TGTGCCAGCAGTCACGACAGGAACACTGAAGCTTTCTTT. Translating gives CASSHDRNTEAFF.

This sequence joins TRBV5-1 and TRBJ2-1, with TRBD2 matching over 7 bases. V was clipped by 4 bases and J by 3 bases; unmatched bases: 7. There are 15 residues in the CDR3. The germline CDR1 and CDR2 sequences are SGHRS and YFSETQ. This chain's CDR3 is CASSLPGTNYNEQFF. CDR3 DNA: TGCGCCAGCAGCCTTCCCGGGACTAACTACAATGAGCAGTTCTTC.

The V gene is TRBV5-1, the J gene TRBJ2-2; D is perhaps TRBD2 (6 bases). The V gene lost 3 bases and the J gene lost 5 bases, with 17 bases spanning the gap. The CDR3 runs to 16 residues. Germline V lookup: CDR1 SGHRS, CDR2 YFSETQ. CDR3 nucleotide sequence: TGCGCCAGCAGCTCGGGCCCGGGCGGGGTGACCGGGGAGCTGTTTTTT. Its translation is CASSSGPGGVTGELFF.

The chain has TRBV5-4 and TRBJ2-7, with 9 bases matching TRBD1. The length of the CDR3 is 14 residues. Germline assignment: CDR1 SGHNT and CDR2 YYREEE (reference sequence). Germline trimming cut 6 bases from V and 5 bases from J; bases unmatched to any gene: 9. CDR3 bases: TGTGCCAGCACCGGAGGGACAGGGCTCGACGAGCAGTACTTC. Protein sequence: CASTGGTGLDEQYF.

V gene TRBV2 combines with J gene TRBJ2-7; D is possibly TRBD1 (6 bases). V was trimmed by 7 bases and J by 1 base, leaving 17 bases between them. Germline assignment: CDR1 SNHLY and CDR2 FYNNEI. This CDR3 is built from 15 residues. The CDR3 bases are TGTGCCAGCACCCGACGACAGGACCTTTCCTACGAGCAGTACGTC. Translation: CASTRRQDLSYEQYV.

The gene calls are TRBV10-3 and TRBJ1-2, with 11 positions matching TRBD1. V lost 3 bases and J lost 4; bases outside the gene matches: 7. CDR1 and CDR2 (germline): ENHRY, SYGVKD. The CDR3 length is 16 residues. The chain's CDR3 is CAISEPGQGGSYGYTF. The CDR3 coding sequence is TGTGCCATCAGTGAACCGGGACAGGGGGGCTCCTATGGCTACACCTTC.

On this clone: This specimen includes other DNA sequences encoding the same CDR3. The chain employs TRBV15 and TRBJ2-1; D possibly uses TRBD1 or TRBD2 (5 bases each). There are 15 residues in the CDR3. V lost 5 bases to trimming and J lost 7 bases, with 18 bases between them. Per germline, CDR1 LNHNV and CDR2 YYDKDF (reference sequence). CDR3 DNA: TGTGCCACCAGCCGAGGGACGGGGTCTCGGAATGAGCAGTTCTTC. It specifies CATSRGTGSRNEQFF.

The V gene is TRBV13, the J gene TRBJ2-5; perhaps TRBD2 as D (6 bases). V shed 1 base and J shed 0 bases, with 15 bases lying between them. Germline V gene sequence: CDR1 PRHDT, CDR2 FYEKMQ (reference sequence). The CDR3 contains 17 residues. The CDR3 sequence: CASSLEGLARNQETQYF. As DNA, the CDR3 is TGTGCCAGCAGCTTAGAAGGGCTAGCGCGGAACCAAGAGACCCAGTACTTC.

This chain connects TRBV27 to TRBJ2-6; tentatively, D is TRBD1 (5 bases). Germline CDR1 is MNHEY and CDR2 is SMNVEV (reference sequence). The CDR3 is 15 residues long. Trimming pared 6 bases from V and 1 base from J, leaving 10 bases between. The CDR3 DNA reads as TGTGCCAGCAGCTCGACAGCATCTGGGGCCAACGTCCTGACTTTC. Translating gives CASSSTASGANVLTF.

CDR3: CASTRQGGEKLFF. The CDR3 DNA sequence: TGTGCCAGTACTCGACAGGGCGGAGAAAAACTGTTTTTT. The chain links TRBV27 to TRBJ1-4; 7 nucleotides match TRBD1. The V segment lost 9 bases and the J segment 8 bases; nucleotides outside the gene matches: 9. This CDR3 is built from 13 residues. The germline CDR1 and CDR2 sequences are MNHEY and SMNVEV (reference sequence).

The CDR3 loop is CASSWGSGRSYEQYF. The DNA for the CDR3 is TGTGCCAGCAGCTGGGGCAGCGGGAGGTCCTACGAGCAGTACTTC. V usage is TRBV5-4 and J usage is TRBJ2-7, with 9 bases matching TRBD2. Germline CDR1 SGHNT, CDR2 YYREEE (reference sequence). The junction had 5 bases not matched to a gene; V was cut back by 3 bases and J by 1 base. The CDR3 sequence is 15 residues long.

The chain carries TRBV5-6 and TRBJ2-1; 10 positions agree with TRBD2. The V gene's germline CDR1 is SGHDT and CDR2 YYEEEE. V dropped 2 bases and J dropped 6; count of bases not matched to a gene: 8. The CDR3 is made up of 16 amino acids. The CDR3 nucleotides read TGTGCCAGCAGCTTTAATCGAGCGGGAGGGGGCAATGAGCAGTTCTTC. Amino acids: CASSFNRAGGGNEQFF.